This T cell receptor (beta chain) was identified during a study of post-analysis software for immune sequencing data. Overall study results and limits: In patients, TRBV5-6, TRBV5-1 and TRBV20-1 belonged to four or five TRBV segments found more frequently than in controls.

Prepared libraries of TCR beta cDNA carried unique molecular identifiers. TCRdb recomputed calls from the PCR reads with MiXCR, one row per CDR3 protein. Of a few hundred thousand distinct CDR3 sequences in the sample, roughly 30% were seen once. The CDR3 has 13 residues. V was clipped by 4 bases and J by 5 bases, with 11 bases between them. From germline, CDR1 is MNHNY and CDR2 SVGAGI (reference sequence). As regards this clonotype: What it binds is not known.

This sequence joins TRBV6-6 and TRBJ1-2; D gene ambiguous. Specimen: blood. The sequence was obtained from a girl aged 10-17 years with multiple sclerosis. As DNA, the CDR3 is TGTGCCAGCAGTTCCCTCGGGGAGTATGGCTACACCTTC. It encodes CASSSLGEYGYTF.